The rows below give T cell receptor beta chains drawn from one sample of a study of T-cell memory formation after mild COVID-19. TCRdb called the 5' RACE reads again in MiXCR, with one record for every CDR3 protein. The profile covers 300,000 to 350,000 distinct CDR3 sequences, with roughly an eighth appearing a single time and approximately 22% taken by the ten largest. Sequencing was done on a sample of PBMCs or a T cell subset sorted from them (not recorded which). These receptor sequences come from a man aged 18-30 years who had mild COVID-19 (a few samples of this study predate the infection). Cell type and time point are not known. Both conserved end residues are part of each CDR3. A D gene is named only where the DNA matches it firmly. Some rows mark clone size as missing; the rest say once, few, many or name a class of expanded clone.

D gene	V gene	J gene	clone size	CDR3 protein	CDR3 DNA
TRBD1	TRBV12-3/TRBV12-4	TRBJ2-1	few	CASSPPWDRLANEQFF	TGTGCCAGCAGCCCTCCTTGGGACAGGTTGGCCAATGAGCAGTTCTTC
-	TRBV6-2/TRBV6-3	TRBJ2-3	few	CASSSPGGGTDTQYF	TGTGCCAGCAGTTCCCCCGGGGGCGGCACAGATACGCAGTATTTT
TRBD1	TRBV9	TRBJ2-7	-	CASSQTGEYEQYF	TGTGCCAGCAGCCAGACAGGGGAGTACGAGCAGTACTTC
TRBD1	TRBV3-1	TRBJ2-1	-	CASTNRGSYNEQFF	TGTGCCAGTACCAACAGGGGGTCCTACAATGAGCAGTTCTTC
TRBD2	TRBV3-1	TRBJ2-1	-	CASSHPLGGGAVNEQFF	TGTGCCAGCAGCCACCCCTTGGGCGGGGGGGCCGTGAATGAGCAGTTCTTC
-	TRBV7-9	TRBJ1-1	-	CASSSRGTNTEAFF	TGTGCCAGCAGCTCGAGGGGGACGAACACTGAAGCTTTCTTT
-	TRBV11-1	TRBJ1-1	once	CASSTSGASGAFF	TGTGCCAGCAGCACCTCAGGCGCGTCCGGAGCTTTCTTT
-	TRBV24-1	TRBJ2-3	-	CATSWRGGTDTQYF	TGTGCCACCAGTTGGAGGGGGGGCACAGATACGCAGTATTTT
-	TRBV5-1	TRBJ2-7	many	CASSWAGTAEEQYF	TGCGCCAGCAGTTGGGCCGGGACTGCGGAGGAGCAGTACTTC
-	TRBV6-2/TRBV6-3	TRBJ1-5	many	CASSETTYQPQHF	TGTGCCAGCAGTGAGACAACTTATCAGCCCCAGCATTTT
-	TRBV12-3/TRBV12-4	TRBJ1-1	-	CASSPHRAGRTEAFF	TGTGCCAGCAGTCCACACCGGGCAGGCAGGACTGAAGCTTTCTTT
-	TRBV20-1	TRBJ2-5	few	CSVKPAGTQYF	TGCAGTGTCAAGCCGGCGGGGACCCAGTACTTC
-	TRBV6-1	TRBJ1-1	many	CASSAAGSNTEAFF	TGTGCCAGCAGTGCAGCCGGGAGTAACACTGAAGCTTTCTTT
-	TRBV7-2	TRBJ2-2	-	CASRGDLNTGELFF	TGTGCCAGCAGGGGGGACTTGAACACCGGGGAGCTGTTTTTT
-	TRBV6-1	TRBJ1-4	-	CASSEPAGAEKLFF	TGTGCCAGCAGTGAACCGGCAGGGGCTGAAAAACTGTTTTTT
TRBD2	TRBV5-5	TRBJ2-1	-	CASETSGQYNEQFF	TGTGCCAGCGAGACTAGCGGGCAGTACAATGAGCAGTTCTTC
TRBD1	TRBV6-5	TRBJ2-7	few	CASSAGTGGSEQYF	TGTGCCAGCAGTGCCGGGACAGGGGGCTCCGAGCAGTACTTC
-	TRBV5-1	TRBJ1-2	few	CASSLPGTGRGYTF	TGCGCCAGCAGCTTGCCGGGGACTGGGAGAGGCTACACCTTC
TRBD1	TRBV5-6	TRBJ1-5	few	CASSTRPDRAKPQHF	TGTGCCAGCAGCACCCGCCCCGACAGGGCGAAGCCCCAGCATTTT
TRBD2	TRBV7-3	TRBJ2-2	-	CASSLIGAGAGELFF	TGTGCCAGCAGCTTAATAGGGGCGGGAGCCGGGGAGCTGTTTTTT
TRBD1	TRBV20-1	TRBJ2-6	-	CSAGTGPGANVLTF	TGCAGTGCTGGGACAGGCCCTGGGGCCAACGTCCTGACTTTC
-	TRBV4-3	TRBJ2-2	-	CASSQLLTRGSSGELFF	TGCGCCAGCAGCCAACTCCTTACGCGGGGTAGCAGCGGGGAGCTGTTTTTT
TRBD2	TRBV5-1	TRBJ2-1	few	CASSLGASGGTNEQFF	TGCGCCAGCAGCCTTGGGGCTAGCGGGGGGACGAATGAGCAGTTCTTC
-	TRBV20-1	TRBJ2-1	few	CSAPQPLEALNWGSYNEQFF	TGCAGTGCCCCCCAGCCACTAGAAGCACTAAACTGGGGGTCCTACAATGAGCAGTTCTTC
TRBD1	TRBV12-3/TRBV12-4	TRBJ2-5	-	CASSRTGTVIEETQYF	TGTGCCAGCAGCCGCACCGGGACAGTTATTGAAGAGACCCAGTACTTC
-	TRBV10-3	TRBJ1-6	-	CAISESRGLGNSPLHF	TGTGCCATCAGTGAGTCGAGGGGGTTAGGTAATTCACCCCTCCACTTT
-	TRBV11-1	TRBJ2-5	-	CASSPAGFGAETQYF	TGTGCCAGCAGTCCGGCCGGGTTCGGAGCAGAGACCCAGTACTTC
TRBD1	TRBV12-3/TRBV12-4	TRBJ2-7	-	CASRGVDRVRSYEQYF	TGTGCCAGCAGGGGGGTAGACAGGGTAAGGTCCTACGAGCAGTACTTC
TRBD1	TRBV6-1	TRBJ1-2	-	CASDQSWTGYGYTF	TGTGCCAGCGACCAGTCGTGGACAGGCTATGGCTACACCTTC
-	TRBV9	TRBJ2-1	-	CASSVEGTVNEQFF	TGTGCCAGCAGCGTAGAGGGCACAGTGAATGAGCAGTTCTTC
TRBD2	TRBV6-5	TRBJ2-5	-	CASRQGLAGETQYF	TGTGCCAGCAGGCAGGGACTAGCCGGAGAGACCCAGTACTTC
-	TRBV5-6	TRBJ2-3	few	CASSPYGDTQYF	TGTGCCAGCAGCCCATACGGGGATACGCAGTATTTT
-	TRBV5-1	TRBJ2-1	many	CASSLEGYEQFF	TGCGCCAGCAGCTTGGAGGGGTATGAGCAGTTCTTC
-	TRBV7-2	TRBJ1-6	few	CASSLSSPLHF	TGTGCCAGCAGCTTAAGTTCACCCCTCCACTTT
TRBD1	TRBV6-5	TRBJ2-5	-	CASSGPGQGWLETQYF	TGTGCCAGCAGTGGACCGGGACAGGGGTGGTTGGAGACCCAGTACTTC
-	TRBV28	TRBJ1-2	few	CASSSKYYGYTF	TGTGCCAGCAGTTCCAAATACTATGGCTACACCTTC
-	TRBV28	TRBJ1-2	few	CASSLDLYGYTF	TGTGCCAGCAGTTTGGACCTCTATGGCTACACCTTC
TRBD1	TRBV6-2/TRBV6-3	TRBJ2-7	-	CASSYARQGSEQYF	TGTGCCAGCAGTTACGCTCGACAGGGGAGCGAGCAGTACTTC
-	TRBV4-2	TRBJ1-2	many	CASSQDPTGLDYGYTF	TGTGCCAGCAGCCAAGATCCGACGGGGCTAGACTATGGCTACACCTTC
-	TRBV7-9	TRBJ1-5	-	CASSLARGGSNQPQHF	TGTGCCAGCAGCTTGGCCAGGGGAGGGAGTAATCAGCCCCAGCATTTT
-	TRBV7-2	TRBJ1-4	few	CASSLSGVLGEKLFF	TGTGCCAGCAGCTTGTCAGGGGTATTGGGTGAAAAACTGTTTTTT
TRBD1	TRBV5-8	TRBJ1-2	many	CASSPRLDRGRVANYGYTF	TGTGCCAGCAGCCCTAGACTCGACAGGGGCCGAGTTGCTAACTATGGCTACACCTTC
TRBD1	TRBV5-6	TRBJ1-6	-	CASSLMTTGSINSPLHF	TGTGCCAGCAGCTTGATGACGACAGGGTCCATCAATTCACCCCTCCACTTT
-	TRBV4-2	TRBJ2-2	many	CASSQVSAGELFF	TGTGCCAGCAGCCAGGTTTCGGCCGGGGAGCTGTTTTTT
TRBD1	TRBV12-3/TRBV12-4	TRBJ1-4	few	CASSPRQGTEKLFF	TGTGCCAGCAGCCCGCGACAGGGTACTGAAAAACTGTTTTTT
TRBD1	TRBV28	TRBJ2-2	few	CASSAAPGQGTGELFF	TGTGCCAGCAGTGCCGCCCCCGGACAGGGAACCGGGGAGCTGTTTTTT
TRBD1	TRBV6-5	TRBJ1-2	few	CASSYGTVWNYGYTF	TGTGCCAGCAGTTACGGGACAGTCTGGAACTATGGCTACACCTTC
-	TRBV7-9	TRBJ2-1	few	CASSRRDGNYNEQFF	TGTGCCAGCAGCCGCCGGGACGGGAACTACAATGAGCAGTTCTTC
-	TRBV6-2/TRBV6-3	TRBJ1-2	-	CASSYAQARHYGYTF	TGTGCCAGCAGTTACGCCCAGGCACGACACTATGGCTACACCTTC
-	TRBV10-2	TRBJ2-7	-	CASSVPGGLATLKQYF	TGCGCCAGCAGTGTCCCTGGAGGGCTAGCCACATTAAAGCAGTACTTC
-	TRBV18	TRBJ1-2	-	CASSTEISNYGYTF	TGTGCCAGCTCAACGGAGATTTCTAACTATGGCTACACCTTC
-	TRBV7-3	TRBJ2-2	many	CASSSHTPRGDTGELFF	TGTGCCAGCAGCTCGCACACCCCCAGGGGAGACACCGGGGAGCTGTTTTTT
-	TRBV7-9	TRBJ1-3	few	CASSLAQGGNTIYF	TGTGCCAGCAGCTTAGCCCAGGGCGGAAACACCATATATTTT